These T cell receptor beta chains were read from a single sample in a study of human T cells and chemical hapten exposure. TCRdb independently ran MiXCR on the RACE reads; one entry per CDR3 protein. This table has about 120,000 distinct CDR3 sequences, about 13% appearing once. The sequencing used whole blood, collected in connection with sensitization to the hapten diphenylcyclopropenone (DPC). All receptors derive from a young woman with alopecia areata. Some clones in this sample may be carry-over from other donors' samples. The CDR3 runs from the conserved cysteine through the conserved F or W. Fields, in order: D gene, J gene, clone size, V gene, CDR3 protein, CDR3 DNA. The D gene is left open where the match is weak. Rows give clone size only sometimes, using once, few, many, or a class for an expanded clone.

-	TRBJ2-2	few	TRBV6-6	CASSYSGPANTGELFF	TGTGCCAGCAGTTACTCGGGGCCGGCGAACACCGGGGAGCTGTTTTTT
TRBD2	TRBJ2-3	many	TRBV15	CATSSWRESTDTQYF	TGTGCCACCAGCAGTTGGCGGGAGAGCACAGATACGCAGTATTTT
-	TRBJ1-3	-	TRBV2	CASSEAFRGTIYF	TGTGCCAGCAGTGAAGCGTTCCGTGGCACCATATATTTT
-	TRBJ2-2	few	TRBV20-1	CSAREFTTGELFF	TGCAGTGCTAGGGAGTTTACCACCGGGGAGCTGTTTTTT
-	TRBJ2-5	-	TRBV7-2	CASSLARGWETQYF	TGTGCCAGCAGCTTAGCGCGGGGCTGGGAGACCCAGTACTTC
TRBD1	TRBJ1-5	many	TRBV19	CASSIRTGNQPQHF	TGTGCCAGTAGTATAAGGACAGGGAATCAGCCCCAGCATTTT
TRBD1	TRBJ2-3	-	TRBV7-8	CASSLGDRTSTDTQYF	TGTGCCAGCAGCTTAGGGGACAGGACTAGCACAGATACGCAGTATTTT
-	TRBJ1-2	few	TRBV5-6	CASSLMVGGSNTF	TGTGCCAGCAGCTTGATGGTTGGAGGTTCCAACACCTTC
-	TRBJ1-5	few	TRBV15	CATSRGADNQPQHF	TGTGCCACCAGCAGAGGGGCCGACAATCAGCCCCAGCATTTT
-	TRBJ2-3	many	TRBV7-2	CASSLVGSWELDTQYF	TGTGCCAGCAGCTTAGTAGGTAGTTGGGAATTAGATACGCAGTATTTT
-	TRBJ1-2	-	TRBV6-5	CASSSHRSTDVKFLNYGYTF	TGTGCCAGCAGTTCACACCGATCAACGGACGTCAAGTTTTTGAACTATGGCTACACCTTC
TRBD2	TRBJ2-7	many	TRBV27	CASSPDLAGTSYEQYF	TGTGCCAGCAGTCCCGATTTAGCGGGTACTTCCTACGAGCAGTACTTC
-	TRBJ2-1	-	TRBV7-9	CASSLVERGPSSYNEQFF	TGTGCCAGCAGCTTAGTTGAGAGGGGCCCTAGTTCCTACAATGAGCAGTTCTTC
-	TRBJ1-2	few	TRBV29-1	CSVDGLEGYGYTF	TGCAGCGTTGATGGGCTCGAGGGCTATGGCTACACCTTC
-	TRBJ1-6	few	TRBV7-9	CASSLEGGDESPLHF	TGTGCCAGCAGCTTAGAGGGGGGAGATGAGTCACCCCTCCACTTT
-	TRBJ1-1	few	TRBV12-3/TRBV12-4	CASSLEGRDTFNTEAFF	TGTGCCAGCAGTTTAGAGGGGAGGGACACCTTTAACACTGAAGCTTTCTTT
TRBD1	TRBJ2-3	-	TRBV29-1	CSVMGTASTDTQYF	TGCAGCGTTATGGGGACAGCTAGCACAGATACGCAGTATTTT
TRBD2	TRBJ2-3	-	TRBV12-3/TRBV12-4	CASSSGYRDYLDTQYF	TGTGCCAGCAGTTCCGGATACCGGGACTACCTCGATACGCAGTATTTT
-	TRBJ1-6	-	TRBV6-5	CASSYSSNSPLHF	TGTGCCAGCAGTTACTCTTCCAATTCACCCCTCCACTTT
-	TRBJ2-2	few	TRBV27	CASCEGRATGELFF	TGTGCCAGCTGCGAGGGAAGGGCCACCGGGGAGCTGTTTTTT
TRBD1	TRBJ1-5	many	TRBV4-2	CASSSRDRGGQPQHF	TGTGCCAGCAGCAGCCGGGACAGGGGGGGCCAGCCCCAGCATTTT
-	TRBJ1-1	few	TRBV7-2	CASSLGTGQNTEAFF	TGTGCCAGCAGCTTAGGAACGGGGCAGAACACTGAAGCTTTCTTT
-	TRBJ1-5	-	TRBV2	CASSEAPTGNQPQQF	TGTGCCAGCAGTGAAGCGCCTACAGGGAATCAGCCCCAGCAATTT
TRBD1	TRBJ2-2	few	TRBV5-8	CASSLDRVTGELFF	TGTGCCAGCAGCCTCGACAGGGTCACCGGGGAGCTGTTTTTT
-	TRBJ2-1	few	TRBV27	CASKDYEQFF	TGTGCCAGCAAGGATTACGAGCAGTTCTTC
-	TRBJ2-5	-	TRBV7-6	CASSHPRRGRRAQETQYF	TGTGCCAGCAGCCACCCCCGCAGGGGTCGTAGGGCTCAAGAGACCCAGTACTTC
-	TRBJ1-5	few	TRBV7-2	CASSLVGGVNQPQHF	TGTGCCAGCAGCTTAGTAGGAGGGGTTAATCAGCCCCAGCATTTT
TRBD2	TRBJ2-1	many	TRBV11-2	CASSFGTSGYNEQFF	TGTGCCAGCAGCTTCGGGACTAGCGGGTACAATGAGCAGTTCTTC
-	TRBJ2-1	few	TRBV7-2	CASSPVNNWQFF	TGTGCCAGCAGCCCCGTTAACAATTGGCAGTTCTTC
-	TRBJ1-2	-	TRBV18	CASSPLEGSGYTF	TGTGCCAGCTCCCCACTGGAGGGGAGTGGCTACACCTTC
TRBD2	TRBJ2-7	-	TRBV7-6	CASSSGLAGYEQYF	TGTGCCAGCAGCTCGGGACTAGCGGGGTACGAGCAGTACTTC
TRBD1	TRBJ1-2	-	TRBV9	CASSVVQEGALSYTF	TGTGCCAGCAGCGTAGTTCAGGAGGGGGCGCTTAGCTACACCTTC
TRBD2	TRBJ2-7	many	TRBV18	CASSPRSGPGGPYEQYF	TGTGCCAGCTCACCGAGATCCGGGCCGGGGGGACCCTACGAGCAGTACTTC
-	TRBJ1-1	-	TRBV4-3	CASSQDILGGSNTEAFF	TGCGCCAGCAGCCAAGATATACTCGGCGGCTCCAACACTGAAGCTTTCTTT
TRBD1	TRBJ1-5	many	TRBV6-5	CASSPIDRGRNQPQHF	TGTGCCAGCAGCCCTATAGACAGGGGCCGCAATCAGCCCCAGCATTTT
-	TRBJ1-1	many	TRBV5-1	CASSLSVMRVEAFF	TGCGCCAGCAGCTTGTCAGTGATGAGGGTGGAAGCTTTCTTT
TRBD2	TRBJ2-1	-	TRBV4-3	CASSPGLAVYNEQFF	TGCGCCAGCAGCCCAGGACTAGCGGTCTACAATGAGCAGTTCTTC
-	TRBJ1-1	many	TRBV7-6	CASSLGDSPEAFF	TGTGCCAGCAGCTTAGGTGACAGTCCTGAAGCTTTCTTT
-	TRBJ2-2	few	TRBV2	CASSLGPGELFF	TGTGCCAGCTCCCTCGGCCCCGGGGAGCTGTTTTTT
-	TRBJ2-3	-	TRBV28	CASSPPRSGPTSTDTQYF	TGTGCCAGCAGCCCCCCACGGAGCGGGCCGACTAGCACAGATACGCAGTATTTT
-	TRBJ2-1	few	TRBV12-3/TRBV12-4	CASSSHGNEQFF	TGTGCCAGCAGTTCCCATGGGAATGAGCAGTTCTTC
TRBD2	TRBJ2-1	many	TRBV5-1	CASSPSRSSGGAIEQFF	TGCGCCAGCAGCCCATCACGTTCCAGCGGGGGGGCCATTGAGCAGTTCTTC
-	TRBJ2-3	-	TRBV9	CASSPQAGLSTDTQYF	TGTGCCAGCAGCCCTCAAGCTGGTCTCAGCACAGATACGCAGTATTTT
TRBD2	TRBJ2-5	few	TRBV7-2	CASSSRGLAGQETQYF	TGTGCCAGCAGCTCGCGGGGACTAGCGGGTCAAGAGACCCAGTACTTC
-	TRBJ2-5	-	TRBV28	CASSLPSPQETQYF	TGTGCCAGCAGTTTACCGTCCCCCCAAGAGACCCAGTACTTC
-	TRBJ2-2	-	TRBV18	CASSLTISNTGELFF	TGTGCCAGCTCACTTACGATTTCGAACACCGGGGAGCTGTTTTTT
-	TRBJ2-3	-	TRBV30	CAWSDGASTDTQYF	TGTGCCTGGAGTGATGGCGCTAGCACAGATACGCAGTATTTT
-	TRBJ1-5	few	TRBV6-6	CASSSWGTNQPQHF	TGTGCCAGCAGTTCGTGGGGGACCAATCAGCCCCAGCATTTT
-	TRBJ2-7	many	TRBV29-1	CSVEGEAYEQYF	TGCAGCGTTGAAGGGGAAGCCTACGAGCAGTACTTC